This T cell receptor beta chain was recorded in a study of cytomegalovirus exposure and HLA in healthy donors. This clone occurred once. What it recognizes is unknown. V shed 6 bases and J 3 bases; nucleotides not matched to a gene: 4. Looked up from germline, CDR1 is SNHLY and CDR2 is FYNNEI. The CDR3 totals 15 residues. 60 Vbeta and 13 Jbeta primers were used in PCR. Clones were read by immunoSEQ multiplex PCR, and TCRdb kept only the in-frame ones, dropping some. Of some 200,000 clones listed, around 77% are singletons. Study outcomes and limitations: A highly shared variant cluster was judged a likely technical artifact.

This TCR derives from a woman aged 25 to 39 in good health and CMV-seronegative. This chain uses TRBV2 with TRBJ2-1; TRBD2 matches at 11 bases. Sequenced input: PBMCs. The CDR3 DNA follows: TGTGCCAGCAGCGCCGGGACTAGCGGCTACAATGAGCAGTTCTTC. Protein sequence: CASSAGTSGYNEQFF.